This TCR beta chain comes out of a study of T cell responses to AZD1222 COVID-19 vaccine. Germline-derived CDR1 and CDR2 are MNHEY and SVGAGI. This CDR3 has 14 amino acids. V shed 6 bases and J 4 bases; nucleotides not matched to a gene: 4. Profiled with immunoSEQ multiplex PCR; TCRdb holds only in-frame clones, not every one. The table lists 100,000 to 150,000 clones, over 75% of them singletons, with about 7.8% in the top ten. This clonotype originated in an adult in good health. The rearrangement joins TRBV6-5 to TRBJ1-5; 9 bases fit TRBD1. This specimen was peripheral blood, taken on day 0 of AZD1222 vaccination. CDR3 bases: TGTGCCAGCAGAGCGGACAGGGGTAATCAGCCCCAGCATTTT. Its translation: CASRADRGNQPQHF.